This T cell receptor beta chain was recovered during a study of T cell repertoires in aging, cancer and after chemotherapy (dated by TCRdb to between 2018 and 2020). Regarding the complete study: Donors were distributed across six age groups ranging from 30 or younger to 70 or older, with at least three individuals included per group. Alongside around 98 healthy donors serving as a reference group, the cohort included 200 to 250 cancer patients, of whom roughly 92 had hematological cancers and fewer than 130 had solid cancers. In total, the full dataset held 8.9 million or so TCR reads. Peripheral blood TCR beta repertoires from healthy donors and cancer patients were profiled to examine immunoaging and T cell reconstitution after chemotherapy. In the solid tumor group, paired pre- and post-chemotherapy samples were obtained from brain tumor (glioblastoma) patients receiving temozolomide-based therapy. What the authors observed across the whole study: Compared with age-matched healthy donors, untreated patients with either hematological or solid cancers had significantly lower TCR diversity in the blood along with higher clonality. According to the authors, the repertoire data do not permit conclusions about immunological memory after chemotherapy. Median generation probability increased over the chemotherapy interval in both cancer cohorts, suggesting repertoire reconstitution through rebound thymic output. In healthy donors, the decline in TCR diversity with age was mainly due to loss of richness, whereas in cancer patients loss of evenness also played a role.

Rearranged TRB sequences spanning V, D and J segments were amplified by multiplex touch-down PCR using a mixed TRB-A/B primer pool. Illumina adapters and sample indices were attached to the amplicons in two consecutive PCR reactions using Phusion HS II polymerase. Amplicons were gel-purified using the NucleoSpin Gel and PCR Clean-up kit and were subsequently checked with Qubit and an Agilent 2100 Bioanalyzer. Sequencing of libraries was carried out on an Illumina MiSeq in 600-cycle, single-indexed, paired-end runs. The published analysis was carried out like this. MiXCR versions 2.12 and 3.0.5 were used to process the TRB sequences. A clone was defined as each unique CDR3 nucleotide sequence, and only productive sequences supported by at least two reads were kept. The repertoire metrics were Shannon diversity, evenness, clonality (defined as one minus evenness), and alpha-parameterized diversity profiles covering alpha 0 to 5. Generation probabilities of clones in paired pre- and post-chemotherapy samples were computed with the IGoR algorithm. TCRdb trimmed public reads at Q25 via fastp, called clones via MiXCR and kept in-frame beta chains. Each entry is one CDR3 protein sequence, shown with its most common DNA and genes. V and J calls and clone size were set by TCRdb, not the authors. The sample has approximately 5,600 distinct CDR3 sequences on record, about 25% of them singletons. 11% of the sample belongs to the ten largest clones.

TCR beta rearrangements were amplified from genomic DNA isolated from peripheral blood, not from sorted cells or RNA. Trimming removed 1 base from V and 8 bases from J, leaving 20 bases between the germline ends. The germline V gene (reference sequence) specifies DFQATT as CDR1 and SNEGSKA as CDR2. The CDR3 starts with the cysteine, ends with the phenylalanine, and has 16 residues. Only CDR3 DNA is held: 48 bases, read in frame from base 1. In its sample, this clonotype was seen a few times. What this receptor recognizes is not known. No base qualities exist here, and no much larger clone lies one base off it.

The sample comprised blood. Here the chain combines TRBV20-1 and TRBJ2-2; no D gene can be assigned with confidence. This TCR came from a human donor with a solid tumor. The nucleotide sequence is TGCAGTGCTAGAGGAGGACCTGACTCGCACATGGGGGAGCTGTTTTTT. Its translation reads: CSARGGPDSHMGELFF.